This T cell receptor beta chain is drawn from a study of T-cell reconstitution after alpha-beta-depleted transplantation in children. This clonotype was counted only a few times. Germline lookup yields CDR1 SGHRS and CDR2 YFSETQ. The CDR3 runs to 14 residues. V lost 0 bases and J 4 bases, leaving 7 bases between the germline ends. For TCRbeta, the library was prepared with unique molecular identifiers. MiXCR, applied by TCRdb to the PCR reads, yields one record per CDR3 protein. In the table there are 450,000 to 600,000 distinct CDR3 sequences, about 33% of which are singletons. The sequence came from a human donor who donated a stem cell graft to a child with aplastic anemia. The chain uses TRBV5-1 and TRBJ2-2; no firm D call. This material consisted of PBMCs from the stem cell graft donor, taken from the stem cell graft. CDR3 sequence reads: CASSLEGSTGELFF. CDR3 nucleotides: TGCGCCAGCAGCTTGGAAGGGTCCACCGGGGAGCTGTTTTTT.